The TCR beta chain under discussion was sequenced for a study of CD8 T cells in ankylosing spondylitis. TCRdb re-derived calls from the 5' RACE reads in MiXCR, one entry per CDR3 protein. The profile shows around 320,000 distinct CDR3 sequences, less than 25% of them singletons. As to this clonotype: Antigen unknown.

Study-wide findings and caveats: Reportedly, matched ankylosing spondylitis synovial fluid was significantly enriched for disease-linked clones.

Germline V gene data show CDR1 as MNHEY and CDR2 as SMNVEV (reference sequence). The V end lost 0 bases, the J end lost 2 bases, and 9 bases lay between the germline ends. CDR3 length: 15 residues. The sample comprised blood, either unsorted or a sorted T cell fraction (not recorded which). The receptor's source is a female donor with ankylosing spondylitis or in good health (not recorded which). J is TRBJ2-3 and V is TRBV27; a possible D gene is TRBD2 (5 bases). The CDR3 nucleotides are TGTGCCAGCAGTTTATCGAGGGCAAACACAGATACGCAGTATTTT. Amino acids: CASSLSRANTDTQYF.